This T cell receptor (beta chain) was sequenced for a study of blood T cell repertoires in COVID-19. The wider study: COVID-19 samples collected from the United States, Italy and Spain covered acute and convalescent phases. The analysed material was cDNA or gDNA that came from T cells, B-cell-depleted T cells, or PBMCs.

In the authors' methods: Nucleated cell number was recorded as an estimate derived from reference gene primer amplification. The table came from immunoSEQ multiplex PCR; TCRdb's copy has only in-frame clones and leaves some out. V and J calls and clone size are as listed in that table; D and trimming were resolved from the DNA. The table includes over 150,000 clones, roughly 83% detected once. Sequencing used peripheral blood. The receptor was derived from a woman aged 60-70 years with acute or convalescent COVID-19.

The CDR3, as DNA: TGTGCCAGCAGCCCCTCCACAGGGACGGGATCACCCCTCCACTTT. Translating it yields CASSPSTGTGSPLHF. The rearrangement uses TRBV7-3 and TRBJ1-6; the D gene is possibly TRBD1 (6 bases). V lost 5 bases, J lost 10 bases, and 18 bases lay in between. Looked up from germline, CDR1 is SGHTA and CDR2 is FQGTGA. This CDR3 comprises 15 residues.